These 8 T cell receptor beta chains share one sample of origin, sequenced in a study of blood T cell repertoires in COVID-19. Generated by immunoSEQ multiplex PCR, the TCRdb table keeps only in-frame clones and is missing some. The sample shows about 150,000 clones, around 87% of them seen only once. Sequenced material: peripheral blood. The receptors derive from a woman in her thirties or forties with acute or convalescent COVID-19.

The chain combines TRBV5-4 with TRBJ2-1; 10 nucleotides align to TRBD2. The germline CDR1 and CDR2 sequences are SGHNT and YYREEE (reference sequence). The CDR3 is 16 residues long. J was trimmed by 8 bases and V by 5 bases; bases with no gene match: 13. The CDR3 here is CASSPTPSGRPDEQFF. Here the CDR3 DNA reads TGTGCCAGCAGTCCGACCCCTAGCGGGAGACCGGATGAGCAGTTCTTC. The variable domain in full, completed from reference TRBV5-4 and TRBJ2-1, reads ETGVTQSPTHLIKTRGQQVTLRCSSQSGHNTVSWYQQALGQGPQFIFQYYREEENGRGNFPPRFSGLQFPNYSSELNVNALELDDSALYLCASSPTPSGRPDEQFFGPGTRLTVL.

The rearrangement links TRBV15 to TRBJ2-6, with 7 bases matching TRBD2. The CDR3 extends over 15 amino acids. The germline V gene encodes CDR1 LNHNV and CDR2 YYDKDF (reference sequence). V lost 3 bases, J lost 2 bases, and 1 base stayed unmatched. Here the CDR3 DNA reads TGTGCCACCAGCAGTGGGGGGGCTGGGGCCAACGTCCTGACTTTC. Translation gives CATSSGGAGANVLTF. Drawing the rest from reference TRBV15 and TRBJ2-6, the complete variable domain is DAMVIQNPRYQVTQFGKPVTLSCSQTLNHNVMYWYQQKSSQAPKLLFHYYDKDFNNEADTPDNFQSRRPNTSFCFLDIRSPGLGDTAMYLCATSSGGAGANVLTFGAGSRLTVL.

The chain recombines TRBV6-5 with TRBJ2-7; 11 bases fit TRBD2. Unmatched junction bases numbered 4, after V lost 6 bases and J lost 3 bases. The CDR3 length is 14 residues. CDR1 and CDR2 (germline): MNHEY, SVGAGI. The DNA of the CDR3 is TGTGCCAGCAGGGGACTAGCGGAAAACTACGAGCAGTACTTC. It is translated as CASRGLAENYEQYF.

The V call is TRBV5-4, the J call TRBJ1-2; TRBD1 matches at 7 bases. Germline CDR1 SGHNT, CDR2 YYREEE (reference sequence). Unmatched junction bases numbered 2, after V lost 5 bases and J lost 1 base. The CDR3 has 13 amino acids. The CDR3 is CASSRDSNYGYTF. The CDR3 region has the DNA TGTGCCAGCAGTAGGGACAGTAACTATGGCTACACCTTC.

This clone was seen once. The rearrangement links TRBV6-1 to TRBJ2-1; D remains unclear. V was clipped by 4 bases and J by 2 bases, with 18 bases between them. Germline assignment: CDR1 MNHNS and CDR2 SASEGT. This CDR3 has 17 residues. The CDR3, as DNA: TGTGCCAGCAGTGTTGAACGCGCCACCGCCACCTACAATGAGCAGTTCTTC. It codes for CASSVERATATYNEQFF.

The chain joins TRBV2 to TRBJ2-1, with 10 bases aligning to TRBD1. CDR1 is SNHLY and CDR2 is FYNNEI in the germline V gene. The V and J ends lost 5 bases and 9 bases, in that order; junction bases with no gene match: 7. The CDR3 length is 14 residues. This CDR3 is CASSKGQGFGEQFF. DNA for the CDR3: TGTGCCAGCAGTAAGGGACAGGGGTTCGGTGAGCAGTTCTTC.

The CDR3 nucleotides read TGTGCCAGCAGCCAAGAAGCCGGGTATTCTGGGGCCAACGTCCTGACTTTC. This translates into CASSQEAGYSGANVLTF. The J gene is TRBJ2-6, the V gene TRBV3-1 (or the pseudogene TRBV3-2); D remains ambiguous. Per germline, CDR1 LGHDT and CDR2 YNNKEL (reference sequence). This CDR3 is built from 17 residues. V shed 0 bases and J shed 1 base, with 10 bases lying between them.

The CDR3 region is CASSLNRVYEQYF. The CDR3, as DNA: TGCGCCAGCAGCCTTAACAGGGTTTACGAGCAGTACTTC. The chain is built from TRBV4-1 and TRBJ2-7, with a weak D call TRBD1 (6 bases). The CDR3 runs 13 residues. Per germline, CDR1 MGHRA and CDR2 YSYEKL. V shed 4 bases and J shed 4 bases, with 11 bases lying between them.